This passage covers 29 T cell receptor beta chains from one sample sequenced in a study of blood T cell repertoires in COVID-19. Profiled with immunoSEQ multiplex PCR; TCRdb holds only in-frame clones, not every one. The table has more than 110,000 clones, 70% to 90% seen once. Source material: peripheral blood. The receptors were gathered from a human donor in a cohort sampled during active COVID-19.

The chain is built from TRBV11-2 and TRBJ2-7; TRBD2 matches at 9 bases. From germline, CDR1 is SGHAT and CDR2 FQNNGV. After removal of 0 bases from V and 2 bases from J, the junction contained 8 bases not matched to a gene. This CDR3 comprises 17 residues. CDR3 bases: TGTGCCAGCAGCTTAGATCGTCTTGGCGGGGGGGCCTACGAGCAGTACTTC. Translating gives CASSLDRLGGGAYEQYF.

Concerning this clone itself: The junction and the germline gene differ at one end; a read error may be behind it. The gene calls are TRBV7-7 and TRBJ2-1, with 10 bases that match TRBD2. Germline V gene lookup returns CDR1 SSHAT and CDR2 FNYEAQ (reference sequence). The CDR3 is 15 amino acids. The CDR3 loop reads CASSFSSGGAYEQFF. The CDR3 DNA reads TGTGCTAGCAGCTTTTCGAGCGGGGGGGCGTATGAGCAGTTCTTC.

This chain joins TRBV14 and TRBJ2-5; D perhaps matches TRBD2 (6 bases). The CDR3 runs 14 residues. Germline values: CDR1 SGHDN, CDR2 FVKESK. V was cut by 8 bases and J by 0 bases, with 13 bases left in between. Here the CDR3 reads CASRAGGYQETQYF. DNA for the CDR3: TGTGCCAGCCGAGCCGGAGGGTACCAAGAGACCCAGTACTTC.

The chain recombines TRBV3-1 (or the pseudogene TRBV3-2) with TRBJ2-2, with 9 bases identical to TRBD1. Germline CDR1 and CDR2: LGHDT and YNNKEL (reference sequence). The V gene end was trimmed by 6 bases and the J gene end by 5 bases; junction bases not matched to a gene: 7. This CDR3 is 15 amino acids long. The CDR3 is CASSQGQGDTGELFF. In DNA form, the CDR3 reads TGTGCCAGCAGTCAGGGACAGGGAGATACCGGGGAGCTGTTTTTT.

This chain uses TRBV2 with TRBJ2-2; D call uncertain. V lost 0 bases, J lost 4 bases, and 6 bases lay in between. The germline CDR1 and CDR2 sequences are SNHLY and FYNNEI. The CDR3 loop spans 14 amino acids. CDR3 in amino acids: CASSEALATGELFF. The CDR3 DNA sequence: TGTGCCAGCAGTGAAGCGCTGGCCACCGGGGAGCTGTTTTTT. The variable domain in full, completed from reference TRBV2 and TRBJ2-2, reads EPEVTQTPSHQVTQMGQEVILRCVPISNHLYFYWYRQILGQKVEFLVSFYNNEISEKSEIFDDQFSVERPDGSNFTLKIRSTKLEDSAMYFCASSEALATGELFFGEGSRLTVL.

J is TRBJ2-5 and V is TRBV3-1 (or the pseudogene TRBV3-2), with D perhaps TRBD2 (6 bases). In germline, CDR1 is LGHDT, CDR2 YNNKEL (reference sequence). The CDR3 is made up of 15 amino acids. The ends were cut back, 5 bases at V and 2 bases at J, with 15 bases in the middle. The DNA for the CDR3 is TGTGCCAGCAGCTTAATCGGTAGCGGACAAGAGACCCAGTACTTC. Protein: CASSLIGSGQETQYF.

The chain combines TRBV9 with TRBJ1-4; TRBD1 aligns across 9 bases. The CDR3 loop spans 15 amino acids. Germline V lookup: CDR1 SGDLS, CDR2 YYNGEE. J was trimmed by 5 bases and V by 0 bases; bases with no gene match: 2. CDR3 DNA: TGTGCCAGCAGCGTAGCCGGGACAGGGAATGAAAAACTGTTTTTT. Its translation is CASSVAGTGNEKLFF.

V usage is TRBV5-1 and J usage is TRBJ2-7; TRBD2 matches at 11 bases. V gave up 3 bases and J gave up 3 bases; unmatched junction bases: 2. The CDR3 runs 14 residues. In germline, CDR1 is SGHRS, CDR2 YFSETQ. CDR3 in DNA: TGCGCCAGCAGCTCCGGACTAGCGGGCTACGAGCAGTACTTC. This translates into CASSSGLAGYEQYF. Full variable domain (missing parts from reference TRBV5-1 and TRBJ2-7): KAGVTQTPRYLIKTRGQQVTLSCSPISGHRSVSWYQQTPGQGLQFLFEYFSETQRNKGNFPGRFSGRQFSNSRSEMNVSTLELGDSALYLCASSSGLAGYEQYFGPGTRLTVT.

The rearrangement uses TRBV7-9 and TRBJ2-7; tentatively, D is TRBD2 (7 bases). The germline gives CDR1 SEHNR, CDR2 FQNEAQ (reference sequence). CDR3 length: 15 amino acids. V was clipped by 2 bases and J by 1 base, with 12 bases between them. The CDR3 DNA follows: TGTGCCAGCAGCTTAAGGGGGGGAAAATCCTACGAGCAGTACTTC. This encodes CASSLRGGKSYEQYF. Full variable domain (remainder filled in from reference TRBV7-9 and TRBJ2-7): DTGVSQNPRHKITKRGQNVTFRCDPISEHNRLYWYRQTLGQGPEFLTYFQNEAQLEKSRLLSDRFSAERPKGSFSTLEIQRTEQGDSAMYLCASSLRGGKSYEQYFGPGTRLTVT.

The genes are TRBV11-2 and TRBJ2-1, with TRBD1 matching over 10 bases. The ends lost 4 bases at V and 7 bases at J; junction bases unmatched: 7. The CDR3 covers 15 residues. The germline V gene encodes CDR1 SGHAT and CDR2 FQNNGV. CDR3 DNA sequence: TGTGCCAGCAGCTCGACAGGGGGCGCGGGAAATGAGCAGTTCTTC. Residues: CASSSTGGAGNEQFF. The whole variable domain, remainder taken from reference TRBV11-2 and TRBJ2-1, is EAGVAQSPRYKIIEKRQSVAFWCNPISGHATLYWYQQILGQGPKLLIQFQNNGVVDDSQLPKDRFSAERLKGVDSTLKIQPAKLEDSAVYLCASSSTGGAGNEQFFGPGTRLTVL.

The rearrangement links TRBV5-6 to TRBJ1-1, with D unclear. V was clipped by 3 bases and J by 2 bases, with 11 bases between them. The CDR3 is 14 amino acids. Looked up from germline, CDR1 is SGHDT and CDR2 is YYEEEE. In DNA form, the CDR3 reads TGTGCCAGCAGCTGGGTGGAGGGCAACACTGAAGCTTTCTTT. Its translation: CASSWVEGNTEAFF.

This clone has only one observation. This chain joins TRBV11-2 and TRBJ1-1; D is perhaps TRBD1 (5 bases). V lost 0 bases and J 4 bases, leaving 12 bases between the germline ends. Germline V gives CDR1 SGHAT, CDR2 FQNNGV. The CDR3 length is 15 residues. CDR3 in amino acids: CASSLEGGLGTEAFF. The DNA for the CDR3 is TGTGCCAGCAGCTTAGAGGGGGGGTTGGGCACTGAAGCTTTCTTT.

The V call is TRBV20-1, the J call TRBJ2-7; D is uncertain. The germline gives CDR1 DFQATT, CDR2 SNEGSKA (reference sequence). The ends were cut back, 3 bases at V and 0 bases at J, with 12 bases in the middle. This CDR3 has 14 amino acids. In DNA, the CDR3 is TGCAGTGCTAGTTCCCAGGCAACCTCCTACGAGCAGTACTTC. Translation: CSASSQATSYEQYF.

This rearrangement joins TRBV3-1 (or the pseudogene TRBV3-2) to TRBJ1-1; D gene uncertain. CDR1 is LGHDT and CDR2 is YNNKEL in the germline V gene (reference sequence). Trimming shortened V by 4 bases and J by 7 bases, and 13 bases separated the two germline ends. CDR3 length: 13 residues. CDR3 residues: CASSPLEGLEAFF. The CDR3 DNA sequence: TGTGCCAGCAGCCCTCTTGAGGGCCTTGAAGCTTTCTTT.

The CDR3 nucleotides are TGTGCCAGCTCACCACTTCCGGGACAGGGGGCAAACGAGCAGTACTTC. Translated: CASSPLPGQGANEQYF. The gene calls are TRBV18 and TRBJ2-7; 12 bases are a match to TRBD1. This CDR3 contains 16 residues. Germline CDR1 reads KGHSH; CDR2 reads LQKENI. Unmatched junction bases numbered 6, after V lost 1 base and J lost 5 bases.

The chain combines TRBV2 with TRBJ2-7; TRBD2 aligns across 16 bases. Looked up from germline, CDR1 is SNHLY and CDR2 is FYNNEI. The trim removed 6 bases at V and 6 bases at J, leaving 17 bases unmatched. CDR3 size: 19 residues. The CDR3 reads CASSAVGIGTSGRAGEQYF. CDR3 in DNA: TGTGCCAGCAGCGCGGTCGGCATAGGGACTAGCGGGAGGGCCGGCGAGCAGTACTTC.

A few counts support this clone. The rearrangement uses TRBV10-3 and TRBJ2-1, with a tentative D call TRBD2 (5 bases). The germline V gene has CDR1 ENHRY and CDR2 SYGVKD. The V end was cut by 0 bases, the J end by 3 bases, with 6 bases between. The CDR3 runs 14 residues. This CDR3 is CAISESAGYNEQFF. For the CDR3, the DNA is TGTGCCATCAGTGAGTCGGCGGGCTACAATGAGCAGTTCTTC.

In this sample, this clone turned up a few times. V is TRBV9 and J is TRBJ2-7; D is perhaps TRBD1 (6 bases). CDR1 is SGDLS, CDR2 YYNGEE, per germline. The CDR3 is 14 amino acids. The germline V and J ends were trimmed by 4 bases and 5 bases, with 16 bases remaining between them. The CDR3 DNA is TGTGCCAGCAGCCCCGGGGATTACAGGGACGAGCAGTACTTC. Translated: CASSPGDYRDEQYF.

The rearrangement uses TRBV5-1 and TRBJ2-3; TRBD1 agrees at 8 bases. Per germline, CDR1 SGHRS and CDR2 YFSETQ. CDR3 size: 17 residues. J was trimmed by 1 base and V by 6 bases; bases with no gene match: 13. Here the CDR3 reads CASTLTRTGYGTDTQYF. The CDR3 nucleotides are TGCGCCAGCACCCTCACCCGGACAGGGTACGGCACAGATACGCAGTATTTT.

CDR3 nucleotides: TGTGCCAGCAGCTCCAGGGGGGCTAGTGAAGCTTTCTTT. It yields the protein CASSSRGASEAFF. The gene calls are TRBV5-6 and TRBJ1-1; 7 bases agree with TRBD1. Looked up from germline, CDR1 is SGHDT and CDR2 is YYEEEE. This CDR3 is built from 13 residues. The junction had 6 bases not matched to a gene; V was cut back by 3 bases and J by 7 bases. Together with reference TRBV5-6 and TRBJ1-1, the CDR3 gives the full variable domain: DAGVTQSPTHLIKTRGQQVTLRCSPKSGHDTVSWYQQALGQGPQFIFQYYEEEERQRGNFPDRFSGHQFPNYSSELNVNALLLGDSALYLCASSSRGASEAFFGQGTRLTVV.

The chain couples TRBV28 to TRBJ2-3; tentatively, D is TRBD2 (5 bases). The germline CDR1 and CDR2 sequences are MDHEN and SYDVKM. V was clipped by 7 bases and J by 2 bases, with 13 bases between them. The CDR3 has 14 residues. The CDR3 sequence: CASTKPGDTDTQYF. The DNA for the CDR3 is TGTGCCAGCACCAAACCCGGGGACACAGATACGCAGTATTTT.

The chain recombines TRBV5-4 with TRBJ2-7; 7 nucleotides agree with TRBD2. V lost 0 bases, J lost 3 bases, and 0 bases stayed unmatched. CDR1 and CDR2 from the germline V gene are SGHNT and YYREEE (reference sequence). The CDR3 totals 13 residues. The CDR3 here is CASSLGGGYEQYF. The CDR3 DNA reads TGTGCCAGCAGCTTGGGGGGGGGCTACGAGCAGTACTTC.

The V gene is TRBV7-9, the J gene TRBJ2-3; 7 bases map to TRBD1. The CDR3 covers 15 residues. Germline-derived CDR1 and CDR2 are SEHNR and FQNEAQ (reference sequence). Trimming at V came to 6 bases and at J to 1 base, leaving 7 bases not matched to a gene. The CDR3 here is CASSPTTGGTDTQYF. In DNA form, the CDR3 reads TGTGCCAGCAGTCCAACCACAGGGGGCACAGATACGCAGTATTTT.

The chain is built from TRBV7-2 and TRBJ2-3; 9 bases are a match to TRBD1. Trimming removed 1 base from V and 1 base from J; junction bases left unmatched: 3. The CDR3 has 16 residues. Germline CDR1 SGHTA, CDR2 FQGNSA. The CDR3 DNA sequence: TGTGCCAGCAGCTTAGACGGGACAGGGCGCACAGATACGCAGTATTTT. This encodes CASSLDGTGRTDTQYF.

This chain connects TRBV14 to TRBJ1-3, with 7 positions matching TRBD1. CDR1 and CDR2 from the germline V gene are SGHDN and FVKESK. The J segment lost 7 bases and the V segment lost 5 bases, leaving 5 bases of the junction unmatched. This CDR3 comprises 13 residues. In DNA form, the CDR3 reads TGTGCCAGCAGCTTACAGGGGCTGAACACCATATATTTT. Encoded protein: CASSLQGLNTIYF.

The rearrangement joins TRBV7-3 to TRBJ1-2; D gene uncertain. V lost 3 bases and J lost 8, with 13 bases in between. The CDR3 has 13 residues. CDR1 and CDR2 (germline): SGHTA, FQGTGA. The DNA for the CDR3 is TGTGCCAGCAGCTTTGACGGGATCGTAGGCTACACCTTC. Protein product: CASSFDGIVGYTF. Full variable domain (missing parts from reference TRBV7-3 and TRBJ1-2): GAGVSQTPSNKVTEKGKYVELRCDPISGHTALYWYRQSLGQGPEFLIYFQGTGAADDSGLPNDRFFAVRPEGSVSTLKIQRTERGDSAVYLCASSFDGIVGYTFGSGTRLTVV.

This sequence joins TRBV4-1 and TRBJ2-7; D ambiguous. The germline V gene encodes CDR1 MGHRA and CDR2 YSYEKL. The CDR3 is made up of 15 amino acids. Trimming left V 2 bases short and J 3 bases short, with 14 bases between. CDR3 nucleotides: TGCGCCAGCAGCCAAAGCCTAGGCACGATCTACGAGCAGTACTTC. Encoded protein: CASSQSLGTIYEQYF.

The V call is TRBV28, the J call TRBJ1-5; 9 bases are a match to TRBD1. Looked up from germline, CDR1 is MDHEN and CDR2 is SYDVKM. This CDR3 is built from 15 residues. Germline trimming cut 7 bases from V and 3 bases from J; bases unmatched to any gene: 7. CDR3 DNA: TGTGCCAGCACCTCGACAGGGGGTGTCAATCAGCCCCAGCATTTT. It specifies CASTSTGGVNQPQHF.

The V call is TRBV6-1, the J call TRBJ2-2; D remains ambiguous. Germline CDR1 and CDR2: MNHNS and SASEGT. V lost 3 bases, J lost 0 bases, and 8 bases lay in between. This CDR3 spans 15 amino acids. CDR3 in DNA: TGTGCCAGCAGTGATCAGGATTCGAACACCGGGGAGCTGTTTTTT. It is translated as CASSDQDSNTGELFF.